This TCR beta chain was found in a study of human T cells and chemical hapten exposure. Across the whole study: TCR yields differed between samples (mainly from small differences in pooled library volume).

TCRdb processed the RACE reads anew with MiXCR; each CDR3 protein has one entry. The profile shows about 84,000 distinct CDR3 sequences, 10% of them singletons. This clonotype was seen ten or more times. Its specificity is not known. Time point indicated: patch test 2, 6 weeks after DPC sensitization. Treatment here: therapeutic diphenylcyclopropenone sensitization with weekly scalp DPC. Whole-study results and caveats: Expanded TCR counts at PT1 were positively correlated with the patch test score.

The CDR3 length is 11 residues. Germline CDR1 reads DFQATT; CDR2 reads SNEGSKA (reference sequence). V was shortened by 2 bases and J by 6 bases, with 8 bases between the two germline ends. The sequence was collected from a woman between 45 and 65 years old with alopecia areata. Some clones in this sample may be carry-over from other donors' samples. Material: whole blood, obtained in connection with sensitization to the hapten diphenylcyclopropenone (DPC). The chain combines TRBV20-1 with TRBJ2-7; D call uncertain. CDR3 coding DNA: TGCAGTGCTAGAACCACCGGCGAGCAGTACTTC. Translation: CSARTTGEQYF.